This T cell receptor beta chain came from a study of T-cell memory formation after mild COVID-19. TCRdb ran MiXCR on the 5' RACE reads and lists one entry per CDR3 protein. The top ten clones hold approximately 2% of a sample with approximately 150,000 distinct CDR3 sequences, 19% of them seen once. The CDR3 has 17 amino acids. Germline CDR1 is SGDLS and CDR2 is YYNGEE. V dropped 0 bases and J dropped 7; count of bases not matched to a gene: 5. Sequenced material: PBMCs or a T cell subset sorted from them (not recorded which). The chain joins TRBV9 to TRBJ2-1, with 15 bases fitting TRBD2. The clonotype comes from an adult woman who had mild COVID-19 (a few samples of this study predate the infection). Cell type and time point are not known. CDR3 amino acids: CASSVGTSGRAKNEQFF. CDR3 DNA: TGTGCCAGCAGCGTAGGGACTAGCGGGAGGGCCAAAAATGAGCAGTTCTTC.